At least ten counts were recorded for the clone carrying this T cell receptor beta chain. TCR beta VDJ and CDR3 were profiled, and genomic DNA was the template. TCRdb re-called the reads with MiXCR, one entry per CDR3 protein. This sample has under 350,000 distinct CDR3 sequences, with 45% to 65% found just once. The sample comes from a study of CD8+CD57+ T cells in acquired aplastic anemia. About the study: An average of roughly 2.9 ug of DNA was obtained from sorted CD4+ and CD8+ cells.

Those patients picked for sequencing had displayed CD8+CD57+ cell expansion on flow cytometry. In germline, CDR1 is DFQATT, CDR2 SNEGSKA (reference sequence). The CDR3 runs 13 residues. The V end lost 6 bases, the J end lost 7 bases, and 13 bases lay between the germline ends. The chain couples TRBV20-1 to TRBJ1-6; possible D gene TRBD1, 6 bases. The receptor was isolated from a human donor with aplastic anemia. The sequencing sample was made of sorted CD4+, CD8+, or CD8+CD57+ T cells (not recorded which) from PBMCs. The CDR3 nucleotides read TGCAGTGCCACGACAGGACAGAATTCACCCCTCCACTTT. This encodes CSATTGQNSPLHF.